This T cell receptor beta chain emerged from a study of PD-L1 blockade in urothelial cancer. As for the study in general: In about 2014, patients got going on atezolizumab, taking 1,200 mg intravenously every 3 weeks.

The time point here: pretreatment peripheral blood. Patients had urothelial carcinoma that was locally advanced or metastatic. TCRdb's copy holds only in-frame clones and misses some; the assay was immunoSEQ multiplex PCR. The sample lists approximately 50,000 clones, around 80% occurring once. Study results and caveats: By 3 weeks, tumor-associated blood clones had expanded more in durable-benefit patients.

V was clipped by 3 bases and J by 5 bases, with 15 bases between them. This CDR3 has 15 residues. Germline V gene lookup returns CDR1 MGHRA and CDR2 YSYEKL. In the case of this clone: Its matching antigen is unknown.

The chain uses TRBV4-1 and TRBJ2-3; D is possibly TRBD1 (5 bases). The sample in question was PBMCs, obtained around atezolizumab (anti-PD-L1) treatment. The clonotype originates from a man between 70 and 80 years old with urothelial cancer. The CDR3 DNA reads as TGCGCCAGCAGCCATCATGGGGCCAGCGAAGATACGCAGTATTTT. It encodes CASSHHGASEDTQYF.